This T cell receptor (beta chain) was obtained from a study of shared clonotypes between healthy human individuals. Recent vaccinations or acute infections were absent in the healthy HIV-negative adult donors. Adult Caucasians living in Nashville, Tennessee made up all of the donors. The CDR3 length is 17 residues. Per the germline V gene, CDR1 is KGHSH and CDR2 is LQKENI. With 1 base clipped from V and 4 bases from J, the junction kept 11 bases outside the gene matches. The authors ran the assay at deep level. The assay was immunoSEQ multiplex PCR, and TCRdb's table has in-frame clones only and misses some. This sample yields roughly 510,000 clones, of which 60% to 80% are seen a single time; under 15% belongs to the top ten.

The chain joins TRBV18 to TRBJ2-3; 7 nucleotides line up with TRBD2. Specimen: PBMCs. The TCR sequence derives from a woman aged 40 to 50 in good health. Some clones in this sample may be carry-over from other donors' samples. The CDR3 sequence: CASSPRARGSGSDTQYF. The CDR3 region has the DNA TGTGCCAGCTCACCACGGGCGCGCGGGAGTGGGTCAGATACGCAGTATTTT.